This entry lists 29 T cell receptor beta chains sequenced from one sample in a study of CD4 T cells in relation to SARS-CoV-2 and coronaviruses. Unexposed donor CD4+ T cells date from 2011-2018, before the COVID-19 pandemic. Generated by immunoSEQ multiplex PCR, the TCRdb table keeps only in-frame clones and is missing some. Of some 65,000 clones detected, over 70% appear once; the ten largest clones hold 1.6%. The sequencing sample was made of memory CD4+ T cells from PBMCs. The receptors here all came from a human donor in good health.

This clone was detected only a few times. The CDR3 spells CAISSGNTIYF. In DNA form, the CDR3 reads TGTGCCATCTCCTCTGGAAACACCATATATTTT. The chain links TRBV10-3 to TRBJ1-3; D gene uncertain. Germline lookup yields CDR1 ENHRY and CDR2 SYGVKD. This CDR3 has 11 residues. Trimming shortened V by 8 bases and J by 0 bases, and 2 bases separated the two germline ends.

V gene TRBV28 combines with J gene TRBJ2-1; 9 nucleotides align to TRBD1. The CDR3 extends over 15 amino acids. With 4 bases clipped from V and 7 bases from J, the junction kept 8 bases outside the gene matches. The germline gives CDR1 MDHEN, CDR2 SYDVKM. As DNA, the CDR3 is TGTGCCAGCAGTTCCTTAGGACAGGGGCGGAATGAGCAGTTCTTC. Translating it yields CASSSLGQGRNEQFF.

The chain couples TRBV30 to TRBJ2-3; 7 bases are shared with TRBD1. Looked up from germline, CDR1 is GTSNPN and CDR2 is SVGIG (reference sequence). The CDR3 has 16 residues. J gave up 2 bases and V 3 bases, and 11 bases lay outside the gene matches. The CDR3 here is CAWSLLHRGSTDTQYF. For the CDR3, the DNA is TGTGCCTGGAGCCTCCTCCACAGGGGATCCACAGATACGCAGTATTTT.

V gene TRBV29-1 combines with J gene TRBJ2-5; 7 positions match TRBD1. The length of the CDR3 is 12 residues. From germline, CDR1 is SQVTM and CDR2 ANQGSEA. V lost 6 bases and J lost 5; bases outside the gene matches: 6. CDR3 amino acids: CSVTGAGETQYF. The CDR3 coding sequence is TGCAGCGTAACAGGGGCAGGCGAGACCCAGTACTTC. Together with reference TRBV29-1 and TRBJ2-5, the CDR3 gives the full variable domain: SAVISQKPSRDICQRGTSLTIQCQVDSQVTMMFWYRQQPGQSLTLIATANQGSEATYESGFVIDKFPISRPNLTFSTLTVSNMSPEDSSIYLCSVTGAGETQYFGPGTRLLVL.

The gene calls are TRBV21-1 and TRBJ1-6. TRBV21-1 is classified as a pseudogene. The CDR3 has 17 amino acids. The CDR3 DNA is TGTGCCAGCACCAAGGGGGCGGGGGAGTCCAATAATTCACCCCTCCACTTT. Residues: CASTKGAGESNNSPLHF.

The chain recombines TRBV7-9 with TRBJ2-3; D gene uncertain. The germline V and J ends were trimmed by 1 base and 9 bases, with 11 bases remaining between them. This CDR3 has 13 amino acids. Germline-derived CDR1 and CDR2 are SEHNR and FQNEAQ (reference sequence). The CDR3 nucleotides read TGTGCCAGCAGCTTAGACCAGCCGGAGACGCAGTATTTT. Translating it yields CASSLDQPETQYF.

The chain is built from TRBV9 and TRBJ2-7; D possibly matches TRBD1 or TRBD2 (5 bases each). The CDR3 consists of 14 residues. The germline V and J ends were trimmed by 1 base and 3 bases, with 11 bases remaining between them. Germline-derived CDR1 and CDR2 are SGDLS and YYNGEE. The DNA for the CDR3 is TGTGCCAGCAGCGTAAGTGAGAGGGGCTACGAGCAGTACTTC. This gives the protein CASSVSERGYEQYF.

The V call is TRBV27, the J call TRBJ1-6; no reliable D call. CDR1 is MNHEY and CDR2 is SMNVEV in the germline V gene (reference sequence). There are 13 residues in the CDR3. V lost 4 bases to trimming and J lost 9 bases, with 10 bases between them. CDR3 amino acids: CASSSREGSPLHF. CDR3 DNA sequence: TGTGCCAGCAGTTCCCGGGAGGGTTCACCCCTCCACTTT.

The rearrangement links TRBV5-1 to TRBJ1-2; D is perhaps TRBD1 (6 bases). The CDR3 runs 15 residues. CDR1 is SGHRS, CDR2 YFSETQ, per germline. V was trimmed by 4 bases and J by 3 bases, leaving 16 bases between them. CDR3 protein: CASSAGTNTDYGYTF. CDR3 coding DNA: TGCGCCAGCAGCGCTGGGACAAACACGGACTATGGCTACACCTTC.

This rearrangement joins TRBV2 to TRBJ1-2; a possible D gene is TRBD1 (6 bases). V was cut by 1 base and J by 7 bases, with 10 bases left in between. The germline CDR1 and CDR2 sequences are SNHLY and FYNNEI. The CDR3 sequence is 13 residues long. CDR3 amino acids: CASSEEQGGGYTF. The CDR3 DNA is TGTGCCAGCAGTGAAGAACAGGGTGGTGGCTACACCTTC.

This chain links TRBV7-6 with TRBJ2-1; 7 bases align to TRBD2. CDR3 length: 15 amino acids. V gave up 5 bases and J gave up 3 bases; unmatched junction bases: 7. Germline CDR1 SGHVS, CDR2 FNYEAQ. The CDR3 reads CASSQQAGHYNEQFF. The DNA of the CDR3 is TGTGCCAGCAGCCAGCAAGCGGGGCACTACAATGAGCAGTTCTTC. The complete variable domain, with remaining parts taken from reference TRBV7-6 and TRBJ2-1, reads GAGVSQSPRYKVTKRGQDVALRCDPISGHVSLYWYRQALGQGPEFLTYFNYEAQQDKSGLPNDRFSAERPEGSISTLTIQRTEQRDSAMYRCASSQQAGHYNEQFFGPGTRLTVL.

V usage is TRBV3-1 (or the pseudogene TRBV3-2) and J usage is TRBJ1-2; D is perhaps TRBD1 (5 bases). V was shortened by 1 base and J by 4 bases, with 10 bases between the two germline ends. Germline CDR1 and CDR2: LGHDT and YNNKEL (reference sequence). The CDR3 contains 14 residues. CDR3 in DNA: TGTGCCAGCAGCCAAGCGGGCAGGGTCTATGGCTACACCTTC. Translating it yields CASSQAGRVYGYTF.

The chain carries TRBV7-9 and TRBJ1-4, with D possibly matching TRBD1 (6 bases). The CDR3 loop spans 15 amino acids. Looked up from germline, CDR1 is SEHNR and CDR2 is FQNEAQ (reference sequence). Trimming shortened V by 4 bases and J by 8 bases, and 17 bases separated the two germline ends. Here the CDR3 DNA reads TGTGCCAGCAGCTCCGGGGGGGGCCGAAGAGAAAAACTGTTTTTT. This encodes CASSSGGGRREKLFF.

This chain connects TRBV7-9 to TRBJ2-7, with a tentative D call TRBD1 (6 bases). The CDR3 spans 13 residues. Trimming cost V 6 bases and J 6 bases, with 15 bases left between them. Looked up from germline, CDR1 is SEHNR and CDR2 is FQNEAQ (reference sequence). CDR3 sequence: CASRFSDRSEQYF. The CDR3, as DNA: TGTGCCAGCAGATTCAGCGACAGGTCCGAGCAGTACTTC.

This chain links TRBV9 with TRBJ2-1; TRBD2 might be the D (5 bases). V shed 0 bases and J shed 4 bases, with 14 bases lying between them. Per the germline V gene, CDR1 is SGDLS and CDR2 is YYNGEE. There are 16 residues in the CDR3. The CDR3 bases are TGTGCCAGCAGCGTAGTAGGGAGATCCTCGTACAATGAGCAGTTCTTC. Translating gives CASSVVGRSSYNEQFF. The variable domain in full, completed from reference TRBV9 and TRBJ2-1, reads DSGVTQTPKHLITATGQRVTLRCSPRSGDLSVYWYQQSLDQGLQFLIQYYNGEERAKGNILERFSAQQFPDLHSELNLSSLELGDSALYFCASSVVGRSSYNEQFFGPGTRLTVL.

This clone was counted between two and nine times. The chain combines TRBV19 with TRBJ1-5; D not resolved. Looked up from germline, CDR1 is LNHDA and CDR2 is SQIVND (reference sequence). With 1 base removed from V and 5 bases from J, the gap between germline ends came to 12 bases. The CDR3 extends over 15 amino acids. The CDR3 protein is CASSIGEGFHQPQHF. The CDR3 nucleotides are TGTGCCAGTAGTATAGGAGAGGGTTTTCATCAGCCCCAGCATTTT. Combining the CDR3 with reference TRBV19 and TRBJ1-5 gives the whole variable domain DGGITQSPKYLFRKEGQNVTLSCEQNLNHDAMYWYRQDPGQGLRLIYYSQIVNDFQKGDIAEGYSVSREKKESFPLTVTSAQKNPTAFYLCASSIGEGFHQPQHFGDGTRLSIL.

The chain links TRBV28 to TRBJ1-6; 8 bases are a match to TRBD1. This CDR3 has 16 amino acids. CDR1 and CDR2 from the germline V gene are MDHEN and SYDVKM. V lost 6 bases, J lost 6 bases, and 10 bases stayed unmatched. In nucleotides, the CDR3 is TGTGCCAGCAGCCCTCAGGGGGCGTCCATTAATTCACCCCTCCACTTT. It specifies CASSPQGASINSPLHF.

The genes are TRBV6-6 and TRBJ2-5; tentatively, D is TRBD2 (5 bases). Trimming stripped 5 bases from V and 2 bases from J, with 12 bases between. The CDR3 is made up of 14 amino acids. CDR1 and CDR2 from the germline V gene are MNHNY and SVGAGI (reference sequence). For the CDR3, the DNA is TGTGCCAGCAGTCCCCGAGACTATCAAGAGACCCAGTACTTC. Its protein is CASSPRDYQETQYF.

This chain uses TRBV3-1 (or the pseudogene TRBV3-2) with TRBJ1-2, with D hard to call. The germline V gene encodes CDR1 LGHDT and CDR2 YNNKEL (reference sequence). The V end was cut by 1 base, the J end by 7 bases, with 10 bases between. The CDR3 covers 13 residues. DNA for the CDR3: TGTGCCAGCAGCCAAGTGGAAGATGCTGGCTACACCTTC. Translation gives CASSQVEDAGYTF.

This clone was seen only a few times. V and J are TRBV7-2 and TRBJ2-1; tentative D call: TRBD2 (5 bases). V was clipped by 1 base and J by 6 bases, with 22 bases between them. The CDR3 has 18 residues. Germline CDR1 reads SGHTA; CDR2 reads FQGNSA. In DNA form, the CDR3 reads TGTGCCAGCAGCTTAGAGGGATTGCGGGCGCCCACCTTCAATGAGCAGTTCTTC. Protein: CASSLEGLRAPTFNEQFF.

The chain recombines TRBV7-8 with TRBJ2-5; 7 positions agree with TRBD1. The CDR3 has 15 amino acids. The V gene's germline CDR1 is SGHVS and CDR2 FQNEAQ. The V and J ends lost 2 bases and 1 base, in that order; junction bases with no gene match: 4. The CDR3 sequence: CASSLLTGSQETQYF. CDR3 nucleotides: TGTGCCAGCAGCTTACTGACAGGGTCCCAAGAGACCCAGTACTTC.

This chain connects TRBV5-1 to TRBJ2-2, with D perhaps assigned TRBD1 or TRBD2 (5 bases each). Trimming left V 4 bases short and J 0 bases short, with 19 bases between. Germline CDR1 reads SGHRS; CDR2 reads YFSETQ. This CDR3 contains 18 residues. This CDR3 is CASSPNTIRDANTGELFF. CDR3 nucleotides: TGCGCCAGCAGCCCTAATACAATCCGGGACGCGAACACCGGGGAGCTGTTTTTT.

The gene calls are TRBV5-4 and TRBJ1-1; D ambiguous. CDR3 length equals 12 residues. The germline gives CDR1 SGHNT, CDR2 YYREEE (reference sequence). V was clipped by 2 bases and J by 1 base, with 3 bases between them. In DNA form, the CDR3 reads TGTGCCAGCAGCTTAAAGAACACTGAAGCTTTCTTT. Protein sequence: CASSLKNTEAFF.

The chain uses TRBV28 and TRBJ2-1, with 10 bases fitting TRBD2. V lost 7 bases and J lost 4; bases outside the gene matches: 4. This CDR3 comprises 14 residues. Looked up from germline, CDR1 is MDHEN and CDR2 is SYDVKM. The CDR3 DNA reads as TGTGCCAGCACCGCTAGCGGGAGATACAATGAGCAGTTCTTC. Translated: CASTASGRYNEQFF.

The CDR3 DNA follows: TGTGACCCCAGGGGACGTGGGTACGAGCAGTACTTC. Its translation is CDPRGRGYEQYF. V and J are TRBV6-5 and TRBJ2-7; weak D call: TRBD1 (6 bases). This CDR3 region has 12 residues. Germline V gene lookup returns CDR1 MNHEY and CDR2 SVGAGI.

This rearrangement joins TRBV12-5 to TRBJ1-1, with TRBD1 identical over 7 bases. CDR1 is LGHNT and CDR2 is FRNRAP in the germline V gene. V was pared by 6 bases and J by 6 bases, with 7 bases of the junction left unmatched. This CDR3 spans 13 amino acids. The chain's CDR3 is CASGQGGDSEAFF. Written as DNA, the CDR3 is TGTGCTAGTGGGCAGGGGGGGGATTCTGAAGCTTTCTTT.

This chain connects TRBV6-5 to TRBJ2-1; D unclear. The germline V and J ends were trimmed by 4 bases and 6 bases, with 13 bases remaining between them. The V gene's germline CDR1 is MNHEY and CDR2 SVGAGI. The CDR3 runs 14 residues. Here the CDR3 DNA reads TGTGCCAGCAGTTCCCCGCCCATGGCCAATGAGCAGTTCTTC. It translates to CASSSPPMANEQFF.

CDR3 amino acids: CASSEARGATQYF. CDR3 DNA sequence: TGTGCCAGCAGTGAAGCGCGGGGAGCTACACAGTATTTT. V and J are TRBV2 and TRBJ2-3; D is possibly TRBD2 (6 bases). Germline CDR1 is SNHLY and CDR2 is FYNNEI. The CDR3 totals 13 residues. V was clipped by 0 bases and J by 12 bases, with 13 bases between them.

The chain is built from TRBV5-6 and TRBJ1-2; 7 positions match TRBD1. CDR1 and CDR2 from the germline V gene are SGHDT and YYEEEE. CDR3 length equals 16 residues. V was pared by 4 bases and J by 2 bases, with 11 bases of the junction left unmatched. CDR3 region: CASSLTQGRRNYGYTF. The CDR3 bases are TGTGCCAGCAGCCTCACACAGGGGCGGAGGAACTATGGCTACACCTTC.